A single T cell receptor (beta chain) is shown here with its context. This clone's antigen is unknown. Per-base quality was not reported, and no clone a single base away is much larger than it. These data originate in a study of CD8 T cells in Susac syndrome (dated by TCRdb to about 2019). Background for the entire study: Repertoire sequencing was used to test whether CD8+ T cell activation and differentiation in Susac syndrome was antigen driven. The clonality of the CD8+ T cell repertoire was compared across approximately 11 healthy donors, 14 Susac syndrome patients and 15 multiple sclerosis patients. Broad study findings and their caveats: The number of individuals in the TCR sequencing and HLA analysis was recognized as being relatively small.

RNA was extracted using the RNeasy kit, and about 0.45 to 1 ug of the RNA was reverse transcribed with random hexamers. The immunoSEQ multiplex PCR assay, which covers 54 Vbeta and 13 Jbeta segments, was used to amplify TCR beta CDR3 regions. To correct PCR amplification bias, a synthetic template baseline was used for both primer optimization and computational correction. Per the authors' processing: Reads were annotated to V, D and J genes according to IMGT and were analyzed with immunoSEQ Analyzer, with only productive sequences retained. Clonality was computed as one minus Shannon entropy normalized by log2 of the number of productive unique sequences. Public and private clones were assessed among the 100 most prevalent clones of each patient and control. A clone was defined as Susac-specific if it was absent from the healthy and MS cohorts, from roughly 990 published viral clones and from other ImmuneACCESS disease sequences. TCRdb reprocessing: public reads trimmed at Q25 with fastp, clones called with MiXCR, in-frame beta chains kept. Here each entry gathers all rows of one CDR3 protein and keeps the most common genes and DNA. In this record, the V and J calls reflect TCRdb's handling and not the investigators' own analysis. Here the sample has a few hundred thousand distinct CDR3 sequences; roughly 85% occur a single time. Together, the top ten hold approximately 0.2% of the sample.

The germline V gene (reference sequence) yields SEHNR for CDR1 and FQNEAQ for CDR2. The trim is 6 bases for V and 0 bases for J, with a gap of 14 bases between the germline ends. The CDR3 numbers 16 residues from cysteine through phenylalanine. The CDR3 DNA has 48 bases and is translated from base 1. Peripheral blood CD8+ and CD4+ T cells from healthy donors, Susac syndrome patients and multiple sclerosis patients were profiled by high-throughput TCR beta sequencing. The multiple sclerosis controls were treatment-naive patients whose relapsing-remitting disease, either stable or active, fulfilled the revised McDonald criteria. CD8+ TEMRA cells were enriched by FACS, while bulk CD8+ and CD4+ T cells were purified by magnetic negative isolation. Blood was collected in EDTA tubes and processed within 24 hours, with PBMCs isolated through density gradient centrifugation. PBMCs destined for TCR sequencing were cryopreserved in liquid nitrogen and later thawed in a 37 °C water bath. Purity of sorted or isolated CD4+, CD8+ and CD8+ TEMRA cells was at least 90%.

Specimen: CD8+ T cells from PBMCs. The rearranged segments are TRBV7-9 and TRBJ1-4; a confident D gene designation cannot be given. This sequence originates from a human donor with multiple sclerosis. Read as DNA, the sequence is TGTGCCAGCAGTTTTCCGTTGGTTGCAACTAATGAAAAACTGTTTTTT. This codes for CASSFPLVATNEKLFF.